One and the same sample provided the 2 T cell receptor beta chains below, sequenced in a study of T cells in Graves' hyperthyroidism and ophthalmopathy. Template material for amplifying TCR beta CDR3 regions consisted of RNA transcripts. The HTBI set primed first-round TCR CDR3 RT-PCR. A single record per CDR3 protein comes from TCRdb applying MiXCR to the multiplex PCR reads. The sample lists 350,000 or so distinct CDR3 sequences; approximately 22% were seen once. Sequenced material: blood. The receptors originated from a woman aged 50 to 60 with Graves' hyperthyroidism.

The chain has TRBV11-3 and TRBJ2-7; 8 bases are a match to TRBD1. Germline CDR1 SGHNT, CDR2 YENEEA. V was pared by 5 bases and J by 5 bases, with 8 bases of the junction left unmatched. This CDR3 is built from 14 residues. This CDR3 is CASSTRTGKDEQYF. In DNA form, the CDR3 reads TGTGCCAGCAGCACAAGGACAGGGAAGGACGAGCAGTACTTC.

This clonotype was seen a few times. The chain uses TRBV7-9 and TRBJ1-2, with a weak D call TRBD1 (5 bases). The CDR3 extends over 14 amino acids. Trimming left V 3 bases short and J 8 bases short, with 16 bases between. CDR1 and CDR2 (germline): SEHNR, FQNEAQ (reference sequence). The CDR3 loop reads CASSLGPTTGGYTF. CDR3 sequence (DNA): TGTGCCAGCAGCTTGGGACCGACTACTGGGGGCTACACCTTC.